This T cell receptor beta chain was recorded in a study of blood T cell repertoires in COVID-19. In the study's own analysis: Reference gene primer amplification gave nucleated cell count estimates. Some clones are missing from TCRdb's copy, which holds only in-frame ones; the method was immunoSEQ multiplex PCR. V and J calls and clone size follow that table, whereas D and trimming were derived from the DNA. The sample lists approximately 350,000 clones; roughly 87% were seen once. Trimming stripped 0 bases from V and 5 bases from J, with 14 bases between. Germline lookup yields CDR1 SGHRS and CDR2 YFSETQ. The CDR3 loop spans 16 amino acids. Participants' own reports of clinical history determined their cohort assignment. Two negative PCRs, clearance, or symptom resolution characterized the recovered Cohort 3 donors. This clone showed up just a few times.

Sequenced material: PBMCs or T cells enriched from blood (not recorded which). This rearrangement joins TRBV5-1 to TRBJ1-4; D is unresolved. This receptor was identified in a young woman who had recovered from COVID-19. The chain's CDR3 is CASSLGSDAGNEKLFF. The CDR3 DNA is TGCGCCAGCAGCTTGGGGAGCGACGCGGGAAATGAAAAACTGTTTTTT.